The TCR beta chain described here comes from a study of T cells in Graves' hyperthyroidism and ophthalmopathy. Study as a whole: Peripheral blood was drawn at first diagnosis, prior to all treatment.

Findings and limits, study-wide: Among thyroid clonotypes expanded above 0.001, most also appeared in blood.

Uncontrolled infection, other autoimmune disease, pregnancy or lactation disqualified patients from enrolment. Fresh peripheral blood, roughly 9.3 ml, was the source of the PBMCs. As for this clonotype: The antigen remains undetermined.

This CDR3 has 14 residues. Germline CDR1 is MGHRA and CDR2 is YSYEKL. Trimming cost V 1 base and J 3 bases, with 10 bases left between them. RNA transcripts yielded amplified TCR beta CDR3 regions. A first-round RT-PCR of the TCR CDR3 used the HTBI primer set. TCRdb ran MiXCR on the multiplex PCR reads and lists one entry per CDR3 protein. The profile shows over 700,000 distinct CDR3 sequences, 35% of them singletons. The sample consisted of blood. The sequence was obtained from a woman aged 40 to 49 with Graves' hyperthyroidism. The chain employs TRBV4-1 and TRBJ2-7; the D call may be TRBD1 or TRBD2 (6 bases each). This chain's CDR3 is CASSQGGARYEQYF. The CDR3 bases are TGCGCCAGCAGCCAAGGGGGGGCGCGCTACGAGCAGTACTTC.